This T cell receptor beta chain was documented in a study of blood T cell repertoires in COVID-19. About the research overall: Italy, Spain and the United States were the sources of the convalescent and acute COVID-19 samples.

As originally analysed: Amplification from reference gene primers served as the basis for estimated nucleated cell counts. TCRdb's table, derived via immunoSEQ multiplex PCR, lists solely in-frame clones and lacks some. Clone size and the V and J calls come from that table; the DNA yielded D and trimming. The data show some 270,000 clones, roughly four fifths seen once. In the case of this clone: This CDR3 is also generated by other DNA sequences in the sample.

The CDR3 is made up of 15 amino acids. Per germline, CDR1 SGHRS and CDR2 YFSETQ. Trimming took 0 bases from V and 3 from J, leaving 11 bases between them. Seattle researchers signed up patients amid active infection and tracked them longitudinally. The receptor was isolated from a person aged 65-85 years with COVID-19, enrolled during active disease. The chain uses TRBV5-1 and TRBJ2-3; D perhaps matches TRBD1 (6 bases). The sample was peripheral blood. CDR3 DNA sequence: TGCGCCAGCAGCTTGGAGGCAGGGGATACAGATACGCAGTATTTT. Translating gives CASSLEAGDTDTQYF.